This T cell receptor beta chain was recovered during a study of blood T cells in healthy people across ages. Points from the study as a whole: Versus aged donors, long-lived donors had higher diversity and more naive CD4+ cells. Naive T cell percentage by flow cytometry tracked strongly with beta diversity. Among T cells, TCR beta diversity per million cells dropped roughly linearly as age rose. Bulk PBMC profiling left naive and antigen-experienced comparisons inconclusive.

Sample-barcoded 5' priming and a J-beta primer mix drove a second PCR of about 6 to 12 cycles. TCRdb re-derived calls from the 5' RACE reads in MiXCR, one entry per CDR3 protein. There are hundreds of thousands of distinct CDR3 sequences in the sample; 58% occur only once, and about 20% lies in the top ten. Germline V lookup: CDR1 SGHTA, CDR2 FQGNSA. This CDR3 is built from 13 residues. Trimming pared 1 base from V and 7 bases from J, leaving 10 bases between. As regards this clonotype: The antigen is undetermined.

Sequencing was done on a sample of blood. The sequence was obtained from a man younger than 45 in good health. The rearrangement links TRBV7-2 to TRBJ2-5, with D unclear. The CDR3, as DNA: TGTGCCAGCAGCTTAGGGGCCCTAGGGACCCAGTACTTC. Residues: CASSLGALGTQYF.